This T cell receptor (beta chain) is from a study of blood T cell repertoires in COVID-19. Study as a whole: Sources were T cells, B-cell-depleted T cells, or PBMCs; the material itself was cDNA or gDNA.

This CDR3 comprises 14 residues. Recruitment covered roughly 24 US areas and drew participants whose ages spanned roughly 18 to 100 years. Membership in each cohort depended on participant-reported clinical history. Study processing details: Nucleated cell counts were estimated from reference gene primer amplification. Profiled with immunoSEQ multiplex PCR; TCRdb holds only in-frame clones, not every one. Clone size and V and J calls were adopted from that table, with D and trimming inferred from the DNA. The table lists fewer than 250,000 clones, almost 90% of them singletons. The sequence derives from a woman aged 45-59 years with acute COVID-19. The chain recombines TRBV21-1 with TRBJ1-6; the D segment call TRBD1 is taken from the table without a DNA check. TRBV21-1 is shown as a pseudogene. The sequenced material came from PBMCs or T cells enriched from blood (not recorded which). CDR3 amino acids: CASSTPTGSSPLHF. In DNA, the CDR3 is TGTGCCAGCAGCACCCCGACAGGGAGTTCACCCCTCCACTTT.